The text below deals with one TCR beta chain. Its antigen remains undetermined. No base quality values were provided; no much bigger clone lies one nucleotide off. The source of the sample is a study of response to subunit inactivated influenza vaccine (dated by TCRdb to the late 2010s). Background on the whole study: To follow how T cells responded to a trivalent subunit inactivated influenza vaccine, the researchers relied on deep quantitative profiling of the T cell receptor repertoire.

What the work shows at the level of the full study, not this receptor alone: According to the authors, only a limited number of new T cells may be recruited by each seasonal influenza vaccination.

Libraries were constructed by RT-PCR. The instrument was an Illumina HiSeq 2500. Using fastp trimming at Q25 and MiXCR clonotype assembly, TCRdb reanalyzed the public sequencing data and kept in-frame beta chains. Every distinct CDR3 protein forms one entry, paired with its most common genes and DNA. The sample has over 300,000 distinct CDR3 sequences on record, 21% of them singletons. Roughly 10% of the sample rests with the top ten. CDR1 is given as MNHNS and CDR2 as SASEGT, both from the germline V gene. From the cysteine up to the phenylalanine, the CDR3 has a length of 16 residues. The CDR3 DNA has 48 bases and is translated from base 1. The junction shows trimming of 6 bases on V and 3 bases on J, and the gene matches do not reach 5 bases of it.

This receptor was identified in a man aged 50-75 years who received an inactivated influenza vaccine. Donor details come from another sample of the same person, matched by shared clones. The rearranged segments are TRBV6-1 and TRBJ2-1; TRBD2 lines up with 13 middle nucleotides. The specimen comprised PBMCs from blood, sampled less than 22 months after vaccination. The nucleotides are TGTGCCAGCAGGCCCCGACTAGCGGGAGGCTACAATGAGCAGTTCTTC. Translated, it reads CASRPRLAGGYNEQFF.